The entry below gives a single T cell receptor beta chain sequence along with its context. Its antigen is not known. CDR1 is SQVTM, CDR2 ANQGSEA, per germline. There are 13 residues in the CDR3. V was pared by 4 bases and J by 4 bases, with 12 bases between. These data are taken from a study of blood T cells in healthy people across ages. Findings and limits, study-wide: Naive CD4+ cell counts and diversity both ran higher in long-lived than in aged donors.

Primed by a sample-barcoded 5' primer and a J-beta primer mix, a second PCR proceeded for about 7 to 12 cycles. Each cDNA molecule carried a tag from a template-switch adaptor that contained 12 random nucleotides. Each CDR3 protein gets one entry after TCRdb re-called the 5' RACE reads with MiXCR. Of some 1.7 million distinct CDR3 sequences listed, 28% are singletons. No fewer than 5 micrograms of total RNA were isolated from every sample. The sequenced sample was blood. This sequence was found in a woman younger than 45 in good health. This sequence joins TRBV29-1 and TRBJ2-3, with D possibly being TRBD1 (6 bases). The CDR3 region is CSVVRGFADTQYF. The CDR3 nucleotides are TGCAGCGTTGTAAGGGGGTTCGCAGATACGCAGTATTTT.